A selection of T cell receptor beta chains follows, all from one sample in a study of OX40 agonist ivuxolimab in advanced cancers. The protocol was immunoSEQ multiplex PCR, while the TCRdb copy is restricted to in-frame clones and leaves out a portion. The sample has just over 95,000 clones, nearly 90% seen once. The sequenced sample was CD4+ or CD8+ T cells sorted from blood, obtained in a trial of the OX40 agonist ivuxolimab. These receptor sequences come from an adult with an advanced solid tumor such as melanoma, head and neck, liver or kidney cancer. CDR3s leave out the opening cysteine and the closing phenylalanine or tryptophan. The D gene is left open where the match is weak.

J gene,V gene,D gene,CDR3 protein
TRBJ1-6,TRBV6-6,TRBD1,ASRYRGSPLH
TRBJ2-5,TRBV25-1,-,ASSPGVWQETQY
TRBJ1-2,TRBV11-2,-,ASSVDTHLGGT
TRBJ2-2,TRBV30,-,AWNRRTSNTGELF
TRBJ1-5,TRBV28,-,ATTVRVSNQPQH
TRBJ2-7,TRBV29-1,-,SVAGSPYEQY
TRBJ2-3,TRBV30,-,AWYQDTDTQY
TRBJ2-7,TRBV5-6,-,ASSLGAAGPWYEQY
TRBJ2-7,TRBV6-5,-,ASSSAGPISYEQY
TRBJ2-1,TRBV19,-,ASSIAINNEQF
TRBJ1-2,TRBV30,-,AWRGLTGSDGYT
TRBJ2-5,TRBV5-1,-,ASSLVAGEETQY
TRBJ2-3,TRBV15,-,ATSRAAGAGPDTQY
TRBJ2-1,TRBV30,-,AWTPGDEDEQF
TRBJ2-7,TRBV19,TRBD1,ASSTRQGRISYEQY
TRBJ2-2,TRBV5-1,-,ASSDLGELF
TRBJ2-2,TRBV19,-,ASSTWQGTRNSNTGELF
TRBJ1-1,TRBV5-4,-,ASSPEGTGVATEAF